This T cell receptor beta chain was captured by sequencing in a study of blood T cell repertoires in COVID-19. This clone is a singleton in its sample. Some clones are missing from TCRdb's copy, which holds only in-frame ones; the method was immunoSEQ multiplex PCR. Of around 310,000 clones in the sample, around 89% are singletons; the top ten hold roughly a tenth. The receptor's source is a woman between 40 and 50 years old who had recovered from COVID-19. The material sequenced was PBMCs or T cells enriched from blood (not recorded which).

The CDR3 loop is CASSYKTGAVTEAFF. CDR3 nucleotides: TGTGCCAGCAGTTACAAAACAGGGGCGGTGACTGAAGCTTTCTTT. The chain has TRBV6-5 and TRBJ1-1, with 7 bases fitting TRBD1. Looked up from germline, CDR1 is MNHEY and CDR2 is SVGAGI. This CDR3 region has 15 residues. Losses at the gene ends were 2 bases for V and 5 bases for J; bases not matched to a gene: 8.